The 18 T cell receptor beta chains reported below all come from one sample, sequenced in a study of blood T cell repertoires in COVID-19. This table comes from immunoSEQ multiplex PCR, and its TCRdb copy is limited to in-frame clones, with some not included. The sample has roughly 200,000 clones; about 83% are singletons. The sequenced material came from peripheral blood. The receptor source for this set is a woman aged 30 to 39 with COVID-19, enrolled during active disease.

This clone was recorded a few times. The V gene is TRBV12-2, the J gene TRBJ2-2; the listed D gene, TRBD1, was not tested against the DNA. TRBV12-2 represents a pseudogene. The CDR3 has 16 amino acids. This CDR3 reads CASRLASRVNTGELFF. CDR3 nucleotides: TGTGCAAGTCGCTTAGCGAGCAGGGTAAACACCGGGGAGCTGTTTTTT.

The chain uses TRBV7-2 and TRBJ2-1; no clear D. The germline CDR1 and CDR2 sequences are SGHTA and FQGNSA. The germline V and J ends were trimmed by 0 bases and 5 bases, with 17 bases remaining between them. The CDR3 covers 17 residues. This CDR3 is CASSLAALRYLNNEQFF. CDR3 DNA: TGTGCCAGCAGCTTAGCCGCGCTGAGGTATCTGAACAATGAGCAGTTCTTC.

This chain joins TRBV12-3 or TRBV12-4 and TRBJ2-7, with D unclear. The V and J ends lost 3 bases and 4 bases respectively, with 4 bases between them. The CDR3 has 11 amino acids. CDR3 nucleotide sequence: TGTGCCAGCAGTTTTGCGTACGAGCAGTACTTC. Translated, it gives CASSFAYEQYF.

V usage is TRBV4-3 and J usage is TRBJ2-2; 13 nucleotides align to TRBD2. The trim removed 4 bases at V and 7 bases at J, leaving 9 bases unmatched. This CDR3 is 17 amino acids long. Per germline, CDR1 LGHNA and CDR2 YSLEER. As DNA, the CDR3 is TGCGCCAGCAGCCTGTTAGGGACTAGCGGGAACGGCGGGGAGCTGTTTTTT. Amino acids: CASSLLGTSGNGGELFF.

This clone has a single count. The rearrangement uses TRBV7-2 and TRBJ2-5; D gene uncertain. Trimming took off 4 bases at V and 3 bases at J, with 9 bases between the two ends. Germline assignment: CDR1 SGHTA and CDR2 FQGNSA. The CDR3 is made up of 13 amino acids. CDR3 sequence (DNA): TGTGCCAGCAGCTCACCACTAAAAGAGACCCAGTACTTC. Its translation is CASSSPLKETQYF.

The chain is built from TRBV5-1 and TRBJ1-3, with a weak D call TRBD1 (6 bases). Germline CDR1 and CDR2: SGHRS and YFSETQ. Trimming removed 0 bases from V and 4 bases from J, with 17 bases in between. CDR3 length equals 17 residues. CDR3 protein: CASSLASTGDFGNTIYF. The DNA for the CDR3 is TGCGCCAGCAGCTTGGCCTCGACAGGCGATTTCGGAAACACCATATATTTT.

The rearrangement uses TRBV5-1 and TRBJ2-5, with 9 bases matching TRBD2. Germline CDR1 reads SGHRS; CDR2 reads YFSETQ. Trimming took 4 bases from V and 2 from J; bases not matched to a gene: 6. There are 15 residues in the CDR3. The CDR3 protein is CASSRGTSIQETQYF. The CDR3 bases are TGCGCCAGCAGCCGCGGGACTAGCATACAAGAGACCCAGTACTTC.

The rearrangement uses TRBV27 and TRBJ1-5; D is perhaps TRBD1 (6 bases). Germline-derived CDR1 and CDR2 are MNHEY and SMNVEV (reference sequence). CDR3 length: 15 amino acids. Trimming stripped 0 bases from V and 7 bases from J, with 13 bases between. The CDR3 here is CASSLSARGAQPQHF. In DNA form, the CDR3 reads TGTGCCAGCAGTTTATCGGCCAGGGGAGCACAGCCCCAGCATTTT.

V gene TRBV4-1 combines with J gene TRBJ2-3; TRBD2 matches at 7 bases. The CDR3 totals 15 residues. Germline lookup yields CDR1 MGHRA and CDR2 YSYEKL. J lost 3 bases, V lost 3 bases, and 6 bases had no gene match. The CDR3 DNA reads TGCGCCAGCAGCCAGGGGGGGGGAGATACAGATACGCAGTATTTT. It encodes CASSQGGGDTDTQYF.

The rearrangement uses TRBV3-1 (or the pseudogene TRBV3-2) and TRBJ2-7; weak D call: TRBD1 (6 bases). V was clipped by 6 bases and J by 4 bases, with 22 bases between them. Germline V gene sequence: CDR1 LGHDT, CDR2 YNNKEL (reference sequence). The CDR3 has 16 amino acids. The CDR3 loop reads CASSQLLGRGSYEQYF. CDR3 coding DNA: TGTGCCAGCAGTCAGCTTTTGGGCAGGGGTTCTTACGAGCAGTACTTC.

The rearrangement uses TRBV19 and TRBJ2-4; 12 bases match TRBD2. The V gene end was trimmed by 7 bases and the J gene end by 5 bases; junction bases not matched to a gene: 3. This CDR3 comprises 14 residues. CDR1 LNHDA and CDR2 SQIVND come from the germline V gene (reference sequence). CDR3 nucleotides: TGTGCCAGTAACCCTAGCGGGAGGGAAAACATTCAGTACTTC. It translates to CASNPSGRENIQYF.

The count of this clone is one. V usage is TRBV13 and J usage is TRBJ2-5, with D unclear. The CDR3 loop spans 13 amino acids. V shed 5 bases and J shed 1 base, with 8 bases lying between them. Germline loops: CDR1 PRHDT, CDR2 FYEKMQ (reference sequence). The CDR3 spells CASSPKIQETQYF. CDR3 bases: TGTGCCAGCAGCCCCAAAATCCAAGAGACCCAGTACTTC.

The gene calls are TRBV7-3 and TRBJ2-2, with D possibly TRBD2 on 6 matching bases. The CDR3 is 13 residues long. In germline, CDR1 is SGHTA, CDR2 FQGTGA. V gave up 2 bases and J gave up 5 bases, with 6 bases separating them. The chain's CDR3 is CASSLRGTGELFF. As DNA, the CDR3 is TGTGCCAGCAGCTTACGGGGGACCGGGGAGCTGTTTTTT. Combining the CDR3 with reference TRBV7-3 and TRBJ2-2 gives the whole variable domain GAGVSQTPSNKVTEKGKYVELRCDPISGHTALYWYRQSLGQGPEFLIYFQGTGAADDSGLPNDRFFAVRPEGSVSTLKIQRTERGDSAVYLCASSLRGTGELFFGEGSRLTVL.

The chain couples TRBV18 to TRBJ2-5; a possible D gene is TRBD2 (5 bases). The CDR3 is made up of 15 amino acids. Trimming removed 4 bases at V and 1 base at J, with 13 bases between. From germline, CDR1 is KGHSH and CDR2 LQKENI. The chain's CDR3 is CASSRSRASQETQYF. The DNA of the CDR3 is TGTGCCAGCTCACGTTCGAGGGCCAGCCAAGAGACCCAGTACTTC.

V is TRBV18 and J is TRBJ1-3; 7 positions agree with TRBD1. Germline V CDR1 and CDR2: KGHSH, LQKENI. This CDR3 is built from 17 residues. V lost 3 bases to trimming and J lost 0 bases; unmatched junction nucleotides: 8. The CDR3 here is CASSPFQGDSSGNTIYF. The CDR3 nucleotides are TGTGCCAGCTCACCGTTTCAGGGGGATTCCTCTGGAAACACCATATATTTT.

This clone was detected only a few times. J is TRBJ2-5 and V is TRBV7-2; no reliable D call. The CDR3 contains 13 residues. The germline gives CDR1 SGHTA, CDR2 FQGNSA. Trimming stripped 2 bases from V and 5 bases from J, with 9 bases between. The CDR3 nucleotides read TGTGCCAGCAGCTTACCTAACAGCGAGACCCAGTACTTC. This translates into CASSLPNSETQYF.

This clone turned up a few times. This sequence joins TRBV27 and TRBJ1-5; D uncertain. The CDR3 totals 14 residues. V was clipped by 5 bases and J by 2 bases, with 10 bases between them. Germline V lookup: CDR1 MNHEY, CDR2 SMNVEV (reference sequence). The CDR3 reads CASSTREGNQPQHF. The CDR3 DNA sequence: TGTGCCAGCAGTACTCGTGAGGGCAATCAGCCCCAGCATTTT.

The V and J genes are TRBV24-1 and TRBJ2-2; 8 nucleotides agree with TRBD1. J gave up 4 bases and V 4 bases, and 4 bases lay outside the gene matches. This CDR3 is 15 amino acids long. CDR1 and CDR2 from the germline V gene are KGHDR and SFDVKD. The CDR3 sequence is CATSDPTGATGELFF. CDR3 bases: TGTGCCACCAGTGACCCGACAGGGGCCACCGGGGAGCTGTTTTTT.